Below are 9 T cell receptor beta chains sequenced from a single sample in a study of CD8 T cells in Susac syndrome. The RNA, about 0.5 to 1 ug, was put through reverse transcription using random hexamers. A single record per CDR3 protein comes from TCRdb applying MiXCR to the immunoSEQ multiplex PCR reads. Of about 81,000 distinct CDR3 sequences in the sample, 85% to 95% are singletons; the top ten hold roughly 0.88%. Sequenced: CD8+ T cells from PBMCs. These receptors originate from a human donor with Susac syndrome.

The V and J genes are TRBV7-9 and TRBJ2-7, with 7 bases identical to TRBD1. CDR1 is SEHNR and CDR2 is FQNEAQ in the germline V gene (reference sequence). The junction had 6 bases not matched to a gene; V was cut back by 4 bases and J by 6 bases. The CDR3 covers 13 residues. CDR3 sequence reads: CASSSRGSFEQYF. The CDR3 DNA follows: TGTGCCAGCAGCTCCAGGGGGTCTTTCGAGCAGTACTTC.

This chain uses TRBV7-2 with TRBJ2-7; 9 bases are shared with TRBD2. V lost 4 bases, J lost 3 bases, and 13 bases stayed unmatched. The CDR3 runs 17 residues. Germline loops: CDR1 SGHTA, CDR2 FQGNSA. The CDR3 loop is CASSSGASGIALYEQYF. DNA of the CDR3: TGTGCCAGCAGCTCCGGGGCTAGCGGGATCGCACTCTACGAGCAGTACTTC.

The gene calls are TRBV7-9 and TRBJ2-2; 7 bases fit TRBD1. The V segment lost 5 bases and the J segment 2 bases; nucleotides outside the gene matches: 5. In germline, CDR1 is SEHNR, CDR2 FQNEAQ (reference sequence). This CDR3 has 15 residues. CDR3 loop: CASSVGTANTGELFF. DNA of the CDR3: TGTGCCAGCAGCGTCGGGACAGCAAACACCGGGGAGCTGTTTTTT.

The chain carries TRBV6-1 and TRBJ2-2, with D possibly being TRBD2 (5 bases). Trimming removed 7 bases at V and 1 base at J, with 22 bases between. Looked up from germline, CDR1 is MNHNS and CDR2 is SASEGT. The CDR3 sequence is 18 residues long. Here the CDR3 reads CASTLGPSRGWNTGELFF. CDR3 DNA sequence: TGTGCCAGCACCCTAGGGCCCAGTCGGGGATGGAACACCGGGGAGCTGTTTTTT.

The chain is built from TRBV3-1 and TRBJ2-3, with D perhaps being TRBD1 or TRBD2 (6 bases each). The CDR3 length is 16 residues. Germline V CDR1 and CDR2: LGHDT, YNNKEL (reference sequence). Trimming took off 4 bases at V and 2 bases at J, with 16 bases between the two ends. CDR3 region: CASSPGARLFTDTQYF. The CDR3 DNA sequence: TGTGCCAGCAGCCCGGGGGCCCGTCTATTCACAGATACGCAGTATTTT.

This chain uses TRBV14 with TRBJ1-3, with D hard to call. CDR1 SGHDN and CDR2 FVKESK come from the germline V gene. With 0 bases removed from V and 7 bases from J, the gap between germline ends came to 7 bases. This CDR3 has 13 amino acids. CDR3 DNA: TGTGCCAGCAGCCAAGACCTTGGGAACACCATATATTTT. The encoded protein is CASSQDLGNTIYF.

The rearrangement uses TRBV4-3 and TRBJ2-4; the match to TRBD1 covers 8 bases. This CDR3 contains 13 residues. Germline loops: CDR1 LGHNA, CDR2 YSLEER. V lost 3 bases to trimming and J lost 7 bases; unmatched junction nucleotides: 2. The CDR3 DNA sequence: TGCGCCAGCAGCCAGGACAGGGAGAACATTCAGTACTTC. Its protein is CASSQDRENIQYF.

The sample holds one count of this clonotype. This chain links TRBV12-3 or TRBV12-4 with TRBJ2-5; D gene unclear. This CDR3 contains 16 residues. Trimming stripped 1 base from V and 4 bases from J, with 16 bases between. DNA of the CDR3: TGTGCCAGCAGTTTAGTTGATCGGCCAGCAGGAGAGACCCAGTACTTC. Its protein is CASSLVDRPAGETQYF.

This clonotype has just one count. The V call is TRBV27, the J call TRBJ1-5, with a weak D call TRBD1 (5 bases). The V end lost 6 bases, the J end lost 1 base, and 13 bases lay between the germline ends. The CDR3 has 15 residues. Germline CDR1 reads MNHEY; CDR2 reads SMNVEV (reference sequence). The DNA for the CDR3 is TGTGCCAGCAGCCATGTGTCAGGGAGCAATCAGCCCCAGCATTTT. This codes for CASSHVSGSNQPQHF.